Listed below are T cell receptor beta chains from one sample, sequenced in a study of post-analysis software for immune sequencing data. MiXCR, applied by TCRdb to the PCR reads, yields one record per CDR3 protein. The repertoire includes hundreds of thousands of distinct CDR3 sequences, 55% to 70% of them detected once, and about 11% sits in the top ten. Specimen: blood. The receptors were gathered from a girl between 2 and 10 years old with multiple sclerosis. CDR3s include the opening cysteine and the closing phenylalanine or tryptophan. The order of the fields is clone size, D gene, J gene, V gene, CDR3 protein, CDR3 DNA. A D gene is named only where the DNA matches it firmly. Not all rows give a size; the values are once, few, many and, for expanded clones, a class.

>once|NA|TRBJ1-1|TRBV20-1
CSARVRGNTEAFF
TGCAGTGCTAGAGTGAGGGGGAACACTGAAGCTTTCTTT
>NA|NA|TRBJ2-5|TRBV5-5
CASSLTPSGETQYF
TGTGCCAGCAGTCTCACCCCGTCGGGAGAGACCCAGTACTTC
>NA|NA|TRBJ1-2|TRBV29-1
CSANPHSYGYTF
TGCAGCGCCAATCCGCACAGCTATGGCTACACCTTC
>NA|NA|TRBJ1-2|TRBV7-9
CASSWPLLNYGYTF
TGTGCCAGCAGCTGGCCGCTTCTCAACTATGGCTACACCTTC
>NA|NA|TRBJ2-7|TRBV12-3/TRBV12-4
CASSSGEKPSYEQYF
TGTGCCAGCAGTTCTGGCGAAAAACCCTCCTACGAGCAGTACTTC
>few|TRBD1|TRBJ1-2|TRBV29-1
CSIRDSNYYGYTF
TGCAGCATCAGGGACAGCAACTACTATGGCTACACCTTC
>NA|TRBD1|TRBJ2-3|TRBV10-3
CAISDPDRGPDTQYF
TGTGCCATCAGTGACCCAGACAGGGGCCCAGATACGCAGTATTTT
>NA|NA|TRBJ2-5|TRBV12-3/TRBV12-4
CASRPSGGGTQYF
TGTGCCAGCAGACCTAGCGGAGGGGGGACCCAGTACTTC
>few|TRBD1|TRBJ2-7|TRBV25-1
CASSIAGTGHHEQYF
TGTGCCAGCAGTATCGCCGGGACAGGGCACCACGAGCAGTACTTC
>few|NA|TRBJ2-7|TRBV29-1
CSAGLRGGYNEQYF
TGCAGCGCCGGTTTACGGGGCGGCTACAATGAGCAGTACTTC
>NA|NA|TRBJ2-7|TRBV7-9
CASNLSGAYEQYF
TGTGCCAGCAACCTTAGCGGAGCCTACGAGCAGTACTTC
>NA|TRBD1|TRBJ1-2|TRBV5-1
CASSYYPIGDSNYGYTF
TGCGCCAGCAGCTACTATCCAATAGGGGACAGTAACTATGGCTACACCTTC
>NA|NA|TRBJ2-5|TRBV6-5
CASSYSRGGETQYF
TGTGCCAGCAGTTACTCGAGGGGGGGAGAGACCCAGTACTTC
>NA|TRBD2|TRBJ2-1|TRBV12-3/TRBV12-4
CASSLGGGDYNEQFF
TGTGCCAGCAGTCTGGGCGGGGGGGACTACAATGAGCAGTTCTTC
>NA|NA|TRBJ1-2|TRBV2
CASSEASSTYDGYTF
TGTGCCAGCAGTGAAGCGAGTTCGACTTATGATGGCTACACCTTC
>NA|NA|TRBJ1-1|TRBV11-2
CASSLGRVRSEAFF
TGTGCCAGCAGCTTAGGCAGGGTTCGGTCTGAAGCTTTCTTT
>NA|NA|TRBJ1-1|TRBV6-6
CASTPVALNTEAFF
TGTGCCAGCACCCCCGTGGCTCTGAACACTGAAGCTTTCTTT
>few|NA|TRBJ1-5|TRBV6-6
CASSLPGFGQSNQPQHF
TGTGCCAGCAGTCTCCCAGGATTCGGACAGAGCAATCAGCCCCAGCATTTT
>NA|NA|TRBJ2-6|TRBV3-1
CASSQDVSPGANVLTF
TGTGCCAGCAGCCAAGATGTGAGTCCTGGGGCCAACGTCCTGACTTTC
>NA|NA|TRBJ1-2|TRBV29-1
CSVPGQRGCTF
TGCAGCGTGCCAGGACAGCGCGGCTGCACCTTC
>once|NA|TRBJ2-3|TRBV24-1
CATSNVNTDTQYF
TGTGCCACCTCAAACGTAAATACAGATACGCAGTATTTT
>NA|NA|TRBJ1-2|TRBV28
CASRKPSGNYGYTF
TGTGCCAGCAGAAAACCTTCAGGGAACTATGGCTACACCTTC
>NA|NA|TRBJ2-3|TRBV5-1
CASSLDAESTDTQYF
TGCGCCAGCAGCTTGGACGCGGAGAGCACAGATACGCAGTATTTT
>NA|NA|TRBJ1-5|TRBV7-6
CASSFAGANQPQHF
TGTGCCAGCAGCTTTGCGGGGGCAAATCAGCCCCAGCATTTT
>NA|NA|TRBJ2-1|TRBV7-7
CASSFVVWQFF
TGTGCTAGCAGCTTCGTGGTTTGGCAGTTCTTC
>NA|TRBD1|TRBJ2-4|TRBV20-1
CSADDRVSKNIQYF
TGCAGTGCCGACGACAGGGTCAGCAAAAACATTCAGTACTTC
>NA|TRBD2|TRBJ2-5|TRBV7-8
CASSLFAAGGMQYF
TGTGCCAGCAGCTTATTTGCGGCGGGGGGAATGCAGTACTTC
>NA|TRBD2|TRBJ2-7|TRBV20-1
CSARDPGLAGLGEQYF
TGCAGTGCTAGAGATCCTGGGCTAGCGGGACTCGGGGAGCAGTACTTC
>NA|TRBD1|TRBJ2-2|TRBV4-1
CAGSQVQSRGPTGGTGELFF
TGCGCCGGCAGCCAAGTACAGAGCAGGGGGCCCACTGGAGGGACCGGGGAGTTGTTTTTT
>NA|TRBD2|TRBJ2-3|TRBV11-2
CASSLVVSGSFTDTQYF
TGTGCCAGCAGCTTAGTTGTTAGCGGGAGTTTTACAGATACGCAGTATTTT
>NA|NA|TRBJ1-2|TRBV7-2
CASSLERLGGYTF
TGTGCCAGCAGCTTAGAACGCTTAGGCGGCTACACCTTC
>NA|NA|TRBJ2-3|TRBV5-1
CASSHPWTRFTTDTQYF
TGCGCCAGCAGCCACCCTTGGACACGGTTCACCACAGATACGCAGTATTTT
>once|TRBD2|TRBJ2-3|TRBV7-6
CASSIPTSGGAFAPQDTQYF
TGTGCCAGCAGCATCCCGACTAGCGGGGGGGCTTTCGCCCCTCAAGATACGCAGTATTTT
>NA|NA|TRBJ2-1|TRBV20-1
CSARSSGTYNEQFF
TGCAGTGCTAGATCATCCGGGACCTACAATGAGCAGTTCTTC
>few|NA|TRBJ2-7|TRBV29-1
CSVEDTGTASYEQYF
TGCAGCGTTGAAGATACCGGGACGGCCAGCTACGAGCAGTACTTC
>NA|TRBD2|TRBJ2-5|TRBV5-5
CASSSDQGLAGLQETQYF
TGTGCCAGCAGCTCCGACCAGGGACTAGCGGGACTCCAAGAGACCCAGTACTTC
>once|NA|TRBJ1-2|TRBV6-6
CASSYSGSGAPNYGYTF
TGTGCCAGCAGTTACTCGGGATCGGGGGCCCCTAACTATGGCTACACCTTC
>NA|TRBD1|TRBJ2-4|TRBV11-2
CASSVDRDHKNIQYF
TGTGCCAGCAGCGTGGACAGGGACCACAAAAACATTCAGTACTTC
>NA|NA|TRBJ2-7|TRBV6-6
CASSSPSSVEQYF
TGTGCCAGCAGTTCACCCTCTAGCGTCGAGCAGTACTTC
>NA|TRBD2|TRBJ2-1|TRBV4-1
CASSQMTSGGPAAEEQFF
TGCGCCAGCAGCCAGATGACTAGCGGGGGCCCCGCGGCGGAAGAGCAGTTCTTC
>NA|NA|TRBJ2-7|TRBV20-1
CSASRLVADEQYF
TGCAGTGCTAGCAGGCTAGTGGCGGACGAGCAGTACTTC
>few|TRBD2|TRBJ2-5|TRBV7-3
CASSEGLAAKETQYF
TGTGCCAGCAGCGAGGGACTAGCGGCTAAAGAGACCCAGTACTTC
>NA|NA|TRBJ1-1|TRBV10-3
CAISGQNTEAFF
TGTGCCATCAGTGGTCAGAACACTGAAGCTTTCTTT
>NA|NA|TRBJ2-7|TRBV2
CASRDGTYEQYF
TGTGCCAGCAGGGACGGTACCTACGAGCAGTACTTC
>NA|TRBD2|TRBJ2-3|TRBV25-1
CASSPPAGGASGTQYF
TGTGCCAGCAGCCCCCCCGCGGGGGGGGCAAGTGGTACGCAGTATTTT
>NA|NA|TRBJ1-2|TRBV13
CASSLGPPRAYGYTF
TGTGCCAGCAGCTTAGGACCTCCCCGGGCCTATGGCTACACCTTC
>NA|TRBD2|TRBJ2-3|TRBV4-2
CASSQDMRASGSGGDTQYF
TGTGCCAGCAGCCAAGATATGCGCGCTAGCGGGAGCGGGGGAGATACGCAGTATTTT
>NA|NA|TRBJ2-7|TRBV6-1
CASSDGIGRPYEQYF
TGTGCCAGCAGTGACGGGATAGGTCGCCCCTACGAGCAGTACTTC
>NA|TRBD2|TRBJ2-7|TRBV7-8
CASSLGRTSGKDNEQYF
TGTGCCAGCAGCTTAGGGAGGACTAGCGGGAAAGACAATGAGCAGTACTTC
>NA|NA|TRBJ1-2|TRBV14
CASSHSSQPGYTF
TGTGCCAGCAGCCACAGTAGTCAGCCAGGCTACACCTTC
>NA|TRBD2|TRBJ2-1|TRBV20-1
CSASSGTSGGHSYNEQFF
TGCAGTGCTAGCTCCGGGACTAGCGGGGGCCACTCCTACAATGAGCAGTTCTTC
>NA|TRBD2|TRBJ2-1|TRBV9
CASSEGGLARDEQFF
TGTGCCAGCAGCGAGGGTGGACTAGCGCGGGATGAGCAGTTCTTC
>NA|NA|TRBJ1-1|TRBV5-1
CASSFHREDTEAFF
TGCGCCAGCAGCTTCCACAGGGAGGACACTGAAGCTTTCTTT
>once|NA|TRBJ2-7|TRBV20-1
CSARVVGLFYEQYF
TGCAGTGCTAGAGTCGTTGGACTGTTCTACGAGCAGTACTTC